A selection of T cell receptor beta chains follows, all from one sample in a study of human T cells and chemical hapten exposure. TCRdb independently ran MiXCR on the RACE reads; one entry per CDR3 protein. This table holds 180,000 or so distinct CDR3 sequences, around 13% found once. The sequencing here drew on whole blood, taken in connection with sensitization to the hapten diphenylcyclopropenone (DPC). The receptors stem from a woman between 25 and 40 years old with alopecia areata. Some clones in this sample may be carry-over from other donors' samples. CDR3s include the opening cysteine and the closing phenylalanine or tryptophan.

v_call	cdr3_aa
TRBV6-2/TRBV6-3	CASSFSGTQNIQYF
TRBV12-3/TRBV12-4	CASSSAAGLVYEQYF
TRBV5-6	CASSRWGFDTGELFF
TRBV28	CASSLWGALEAFF
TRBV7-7	CASSLSVQTAYNEQFF
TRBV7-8	CAISPRPTGGGEDTIYF
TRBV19	CASSIDKGAGYTF
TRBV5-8	CASTLGLLAKNIQYF
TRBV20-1	CSVRGNRGLNTIYF
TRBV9	CASSVDSGYTEAFF
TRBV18	CASSLAGFGTDTQYF
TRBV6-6	CASSYRTGVNTGELFF
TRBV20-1	CSARDDGEAFF
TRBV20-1	CSARRDGSTEAFF
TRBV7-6	CASTFGARGGADTQYF
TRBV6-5	CASRKPNMNTEAFF
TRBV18	CASSPPSSSYNEQFF
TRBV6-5	CASRADLVTEAFF
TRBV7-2	CASSLDSQPKVAFF
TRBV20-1	CSARVPGKNTEAFF
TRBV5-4	CASSLFQRGADTDTQYF
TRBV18	CASSPQGVEQYF
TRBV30	CAWSDPRGQGNYGYTF
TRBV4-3	CASSQVAGGILDTQYF
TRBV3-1	CASSQDQPGGNSPLHF
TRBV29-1	CSVRTENTGELFF
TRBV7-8	CASSVSGRAADTQYF
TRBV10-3	CAISEVRVHDYEQYF
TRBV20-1	CSARSQLLGDNSPLHF
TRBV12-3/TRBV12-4	CASTRTGGVEAFF
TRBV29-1	CSAISDRRSSYEQYF
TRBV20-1	CSASPDRGLIGETQYF
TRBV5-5	CASSLETDLEQYF
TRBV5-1	CASSFGDSGELFF
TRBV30	CAGTSGSRETQYF
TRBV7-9	CASSFGLANTDTQYF
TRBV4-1	CASSLPGANVLTF
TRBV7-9	CASSARQGMNTEAFF
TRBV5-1	CASSLGGQGYEKLFF
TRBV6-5	CASQTPGTGTYEQYF
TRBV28	CASSPILGTGANNEQFF
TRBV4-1	CASSQASADTNTF
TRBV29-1	CSAGQVSNEQFF
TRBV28	CASALLGGLYNEQFF
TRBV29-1	CSVGRGLGIYEQYF
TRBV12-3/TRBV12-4	CASSSRGQGNTGELFF
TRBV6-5	CASYPSGTRYNEQFF